This TCR beta chain was captured by sequencing in a study of Graves' ophthalmopathy and Graves' hyperthyroidism. Whole-study findings and limits: Most thyroid clonotypes with frequency above 0.001 were detected in blood too. The model's prediction of ophthalmopathy progression had 70.59% sensitivity and around 77% specificity.

Newly diagnosed hyperthyroidism donors, aged 18 to 65, duration under 2 months. RNA transcripts provided the template for amplifying TCR beta CDR3 regions. An opening RT-PCR round employed HTBI primers and preceded a second-round multiplex PCR. TCRdb re-called the multiplex PCR reads through MiXCR, storing one row per CDR3 protein. The repertoire includes about 600,000 distinct CDR3 sequences, less than 40% of them detected once, and about 4.6% sits in the top ten. Only a few counts were recorded for this clonotype. Its antigen is undetermined. The ends were cut back, 4 bases at V and 5 bases at J, with 18 bases in the middle. The CDR3 is made up of 16 amino acids. Germline V gene sequence: CDR1 SGHRS, CDR2 YFSETQ.

The TCR was taken from an adult man with Graves' hyperthyroidism. Sequenced: peripheral blood or thyroid tissue (not recorded which). The chain recombines TRBV5-1 with TRBJ2-2; D might be TRBD1 (6 bases). CDR3 bases: TGCGCCAGCAGCCATAATCAGGGGCGCGGTACCGGGGAGCTGTTTTTT. It is translated as CASSHNQGRGTGELFF.